The 28 T cell receptor beta chains in this list originate from one sample, sequenced in a study of T cell repertoires in cytomegalovirus infection. MiXCR was run by TCRdb on the reads, yielding one entry per CDR3 protein. Of about half a million distinct CDR3 sequences listed, more than 30% were seen once; the top ten hold roughly a sixth. No antigens are known for them. Sequencing used cultured PBMCs, obtained from culture after CMV antigen stimulation. The receptors here all came from a human donor in good health (CMV status not recorded). Some clones in this sample may be carry-over from other donors' samples.

The J gene is TRBJ1-1, the V gene TRBV7-9, with D possibly being TRBD1 (5 bases). Trimming pared 2 bases from V and 10 bases from J, leaving 14 bases between. Germline CDR1 is SEHNR and CDR2 is FQNEAQ (reference sequence). This CDR3 spans 13 amino acids. In nucleotides, the CDR3 is TGTGCCAGCAGCTTACTAGGGCAGGGTGTAGCTTTCTTT. Translated, it gives CASSLLGQGVAFF.

The V and J genes are TRBV4-2 and TRBJ1-4, with 7 nucleotides matching TRBD1. V shed 0 bases, J shed 7 bases, and the junction held 8 bases outside the gene matches. The CDR3 is 16 amino acids. Looked up from germline, CDR1 is LGHNA and CDR2 is YNFKEQ. CDR3: CASSQDTGQKIEKLFF. The CDR3 DNA reads as TGTGCCAGCAGCCAAGATACGGGACAGAAGATTGAAAAACTGTTTTTT.

The CDR3 sequence: CASSSSTLSTDTQYF. CDR3 nucleotides: TGTGCCAGCAGCTCCTCGACCCTGAGCACAGATACGCAGTATTTT. The J gene is TRBJ2-3, the V gene TRBV7-6; D unresolved. From germline, CDR1 is SGHVS and CDR2 FNYEAQ. The CDR3 is 15 residues long. Trimming left V 4 bases short and J 0 bases short, with 11 bases between.

This clonotype was counted between two and nine times. The V and J genes are TRBV20-1 and TRBJ2-5; TRBD2 might be the D (6 bases). V lost 3 bases, J lost 3 bases, and 8 bases lay in between. There are 12 residues in the CDR3. CDR1 DFQATT and CDR2 SNEGSKA come from the germline V gene (reference sequence). Here the CDR3 reads CSASPGEETQYF. For the CDR3, the DNA is TGCAGTGCTAGTCCGGGAGAAGAGACCCAGTACTTC.

The J gene is TRBJ2-3, the V gene TRBV24-1; possible D gene TRBD2, 6 bases. From germline, CDR1 is KGHDR and CDR2 SFDVKD. V shed 5 bases and J shed 0 bases, with 8 bases lying between them. The CDR3 sequence is 14 residues long. CDR3 residues: CATSGGVSTDTQYF. The DNA of the CDR3 is TGTGCCACCAGTGGGGGGGTCAGCACAGATACGCAGTATTTT.

The chain combines TRBV7-3 with TRBJ2-1; 12 bases are a match to TRBD1. V shed 4 bases and J 7 bases; nucleotides not matched to a gene: 8. CDR3 length: 16 residues. Looked up from germline, CDR1 is SGHTA and CDR2 is FQGTGA. CDR3 protein: CASSSSGTGGRNEQFF. Here the CDR3 DNA reads TGTGCCAGCAGCTCCTCCGGGACAGGGGGCCGGAATGAGCAGTTCTTC.

The CDR3 spells CASSLVGAVPQHF. DNA of the CDR3: TGTGCCAGCAGCTTAGTAGGGGCAGTCCCCCAGCATTTT. This chain uses TRBV7-9 with TRBJ1-5, with a possible D match to TRBD1 (5 bases). In germline, CDR1 is SEHNR, CDR2 FQNEAQ (reference sequence). This CDR3 has 13 residues. Trimming shortened V by 1 base and J by 10 bases, and 11 bases separated the two germline ends.

This clonotype appeared a few times. The DNA for the CDR3 is TGTGCCAGCAGCCCGGGCCCCGGACTAGCGGGATCCATGAGGGACGAGCAGTACTTC. Encoded protein: CASSPGPGLAGSMRDEQYF. The chain carries TRBV7-3 and TRBJ2-7, with 12 bases fitting TRBD2. V trimming: 5 bases; J trimming: 5 bases; junction bases outside the gene matches: 19. The germline V gene encodes CDR1 SGHTA and CDR2 FQGTGA. The CDR3 spans 19 residues.

The CDR3 sequence is CASSDRKYTGELFF. The CDR3, as DNA: TGTGCCAGCAGCGACAGGAAGTACACCGGGGAGCTGTTTTTT. This chain uses TRBV11-2 with TRBJ2-2; D is possibly TRBD1 (6 bases). V was shortened by 5 bases and J by 3 bases, with 10 bases between the two germline ends. The CDR3 spans 14 residues. CDR1 is SGHAT, CDR2 FQNNGV, per germline.

The chain uses TRBV7-2 and TRBJ2-2; D may correspond to TRBD1 or TRBD2 (5 bases each). Germline CDR1 SGHTA, CDR2 FQGNSA. With 5 bases removed from V and 6 bases from J, the gap between germline ends came to 19 bases. CDR3 length equals 16 residues. CDR3 residues: CASSPSPGPRAGELFF. The CDR3 DNA reads TGTGCCAGCAGCCCCTCTCCGGGGCCTCGGGCCGGGGAGCTGTTTTTT.

The chain uses TRBV7-2 and TRBJ1-1; possibly TRBD1 for D (5 bases). CDR1 is SGHTA, CDR2 FQGNSA, per germline. V was clipped by 6 bases and J by 4 bases, with 12 bases between them. This CDR3 comprises 13 residues. The CDR3 DNA reads TGTGCCAGCAGTGTCGTGGGGGTCACTGAAGCTTTCTTT. This sequence encodes CASSVVGVTEAFF.

The rearrangement joins TRBV7-2 to TRBJ2-5; 8 positions match TRBD2. Per germline, CDR1 SGHTA and CDR2 FQGNSA. The CDR3 has 14 amino acids. V trimming: 1 base; J trimming: 5 bases; junction bases outside the gene matches: 3. The CDR3 DNA is TGTGCCAGCAGCTTAGGGCGGGAGGTGGAGACCCAGTACTTC. Translation gives CASSLGREVETQYF.

This clonotype was counted between two and nine times. J is TRBJ2-1 and V is TRBV6-2 or TRBV6-3; the D call may be TRBD1 or TRBD2 (6 bases each). CDR1 is MNHEY and CDR2 is SVGEGT in the germline V gene. This CDR3 is built from 14 residues. The V end was cut by 6 bases, the J end by 7 bases, with 16 bases between. In nucleotides, the CDR3 is TGTGCCAGCAGACTACCTGGCGGGACAAATGAGCAGTTCTTC. It codes for CASRLPGGTNEQFF.

The rearrangement links TRBV7-6 to TRBJ2-1, with D possibly TRBD2 on 5 matching bases. V lost 5 bases and J lost 0, with 17 bases in between. Germline V lookup: CDR1 SGHVS, CDR2 FNYEAQ. The CDR3 consists of 17 residues. As DNA, the CDR3 is TGTGCCAGCAGCCCCACTGGAAAAGCGGACTCCTACAATGAGCAGTTCTTC. It specifies CASSPTGKADSYNEQFF.

This clonotype showed up just once. J is TRBJ2-7 and V is TRBV29-1, with TRBD1 matching over 8 bases. This CDR3 has 14 residues. CDR1 and CDR2 (germline): SQVTM, ANQGSEA. The trim removed 2 bases at V and 2 bases at J, leaving 5 bases unmatched. The CDR3 here is CSVESGGKPYEQYF. The DNA for the CDR3 is TGCAGCGTTGAATCAGGGGGCAAACCCTACGAGCAGTACTTC.

The chain joins TRBV28 to TRBJ2-5; D is perhaps TRBD2 (6 bases). CDR1 is MDHEN and CDR2 is SYDVKM in the germline V gene. This CDR3 contains 19 residues. With 3 bases removed from V and 2 bases from J, the gap between germline ends came to 25 bases. In nucleotides, the CDR3 is TGTGCCAGCAGTTTCTTGGGTCTCGGCGGGACTGGAGCACAAGAGACCCAGTACTTC. The encoded protein is CASSFLGLGGTGAQETQYF.

The chain couples TRBV7-2 to TRBJ1-3; tentatively, D is TRBD1 (6 bases). Germline lookup yields CDR1 SGHTA and CDR2 FQGNSA. The CDR3 consists of 14 residues. Trimming removed 5 bases at V and 4 bases at J, with 12 bases between. Written as DNA, the CDR3 is TGTGCCAGCAGCCCTAGCGACAGGGGAAACACCATATATTTT. Encoded protein: CASSPSDRGNTIYF.

This clonotype was seen a few times. The V and J genes are TRBV7-3 and TRBJ2-3; TRBD1 agrees at 8 bases. Germline CDR1 and CDR2: SGHTA and FQGTGA. Trimming took 4 bases from V and 2 from J; bases not matched to a gene: 5. CDR3 size: 15 residues. The CDR3 spells CASSSRTGFTDTQYF. CDR3 coding DNA: TGTGCCAGCAGCTCCCGGACAGGGTTCACAGATACGCAGTATTTT.

The V and J genes are TRBV15 and TRBJ2-1; no firm D call. The V gene lost 0 bases and the J gene lost 10 bases, with 7 bases spanning the gap. CDR1 is LNHNV and CDR2 is YYDKDF in the germline V gene (reference sequence). The CDR3 consists of 12 residues. This CDR3 reads CATSRDPLEQFF. CDR3 in DNA: TGTGCCACCAGCAGAGATCCCTTGGAGCAGTTCTTC.

As for this clonotype: A read error may be the cause here, since a much bigger clone is one base away. V usage is TRBV7-4 and J usage is TRBJ1-1; tentative D call: TRBD1 (6 bases). Germline V CDR1 and CDR2: SGHVT, SQSDAQ. The CDR3 has 14 residues. CDR3 residues: CASSLLVGGTEALF. In DNA, the CDR3 is TGTGCCAGCAGCTTATTGGTGGGGGGCACTGAAGCTTTATTT.

This clonotype was recorded only once. V and J are TRBV4-2 and TRBJ2-5; possibly TRBD1 or TRBD2 for D (5 bases each). Germline CDR1 reads LGHNA; CDR2 reads YNFKEQ. This CDR3 comprises 14 residues. Trimming took 4 bases from V and 2 from J, leaving 11 bases between them. CDR3 loop: CASSRLGEQETQYF. CDR3 bases: TGTGCCAGCAGCCGCTTGGGGGAGCAAGAGACCCAGTACTTC.

This clonotype has only a few counts. The chain carries TRBV19 and TRBJ2-7; D is unclear. The germline V gene has CDR1 LNHDA and CDR2 SQIVND (reference sequence). The V end was cut by 3 bases, the J end by 2 bases, with 11 bases between. The CDR3 loop spans 14 amino acids. The chain's CDR3 is CASSMAWSAYEQYF. The CDR3 nucleotides are TGTGCCAGTAGTATGGCCTGGTCAGCCTACGAGCAGTACTTC.

This clonotype was observed at least ten times. The V gene is TRBV6-5, the J gene TRBJ1-1, with D maybe TRBD1 (6 bases). The germline V gene has CDR1 MNHEY and CDR2 SVGAGI. Trimming removed 2 bases at V and 8 bases at J, with 18 bases between. The CDR3 spans 15 residues. CDR3 nucleotide sequence: TGTGCCAGCAGTTACAGGAGACAGGCCCCTGTGGAAGCTTTCTTT. The encoded protein is CASSYRRQAPVEAFF.

This clonotype was recorded a few times. The genes are TRBV29-1 and TRBJ1-1; TRBD1 might be the D (6 bases). This CDR3 is built from 13 residues. The germline CDR1 and CDR2 sequences are SQVTM and ANQGSEA. V shed 3 bases and J shed 3 bases, with 11 bases lying between them. The DNA for the CDR3 is TGCAGCGTTGAGGGGGGGCGGGACACTGAAGCTTTCTTT. Its protein product is CSVEGGRDTEAFF.

There are a few counts of this clonotype. The J gene is TRBJ2-7, the V gene TRBV12-3 or TRBV12-4; D may be TRBD2 (6 bases). Deletions cut 6 bases from V and 0 bases from J, with 27 bases between. The CDR3 runs 19 residues. The CDR3 sequence: CASSFPKHVWAGYSYEQYV. The CDR3 bases are TGTGCCAGCAGCTTTCCAAAACACGTGTGGGCGGGGTACTCCTACGAGCAGTACGTC.

This clonotype was observed a handful of times. This chain joins TRBV7-9 and TRBJ2-2, with a tentative D call TRBD1 (7 bases). Germline V CDR1 and CDR2: SEHNR, FQNEAQ (reference sequence). Trimming pared 1 base from V and 4 bases from J, leaving 13 bases between. This CDR3 is 16 amino acids long. Here the CDR3 DNA reads TGTGCCAGCAGCTTAGAGACAGGGACTCCCACCGGGGAGCTGTTTTTT. It encodes CASSLETGTPTGELFF.

The chain recombines TRBV10-3 with TRBJ1-2, with TRBD1 matching 7 bases. From germline, CDR1 is ENHRY and CDR2 SYGVKD. J was trimmed by 3 bases and V by 3 bases; bases with no gene match: 13. This CDR3 spans 17 amino acids. The CDR3 region is CAISEDRAGSLDYGYTF. The CDR3 DNA follows: TGTGCCATCAGTGAAGACAGGGCCGGCTCCCTAGACTATGGCTACACCTTC.

The chain is built from TRBV12-3 or TRBV12-4 and TRBJ2-7; 7 nucleotides align to TRBD1. Trimming removed 6 bases from V and 1 base from J; junction bases left unmatched: 9. CDR3 length: 15 amino acids. The CDR3 is CASSHRDSLSYEQYF. In DNA, the CDR3 is TGTGCCAGCAGCCACCGGGACAGCTTATCCTACGAGCAGTACTTC.